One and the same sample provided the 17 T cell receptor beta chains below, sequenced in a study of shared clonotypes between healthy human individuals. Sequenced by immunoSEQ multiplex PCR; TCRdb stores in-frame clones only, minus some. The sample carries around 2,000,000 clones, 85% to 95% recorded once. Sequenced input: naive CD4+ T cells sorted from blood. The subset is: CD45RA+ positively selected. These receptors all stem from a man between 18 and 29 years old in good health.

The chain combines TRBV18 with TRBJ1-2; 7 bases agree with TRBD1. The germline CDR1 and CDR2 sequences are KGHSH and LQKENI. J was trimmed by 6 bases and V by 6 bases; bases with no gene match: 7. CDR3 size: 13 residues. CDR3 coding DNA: TGTGCCAGCTCCCCCGGACAGGAAGATGGCTACACCTTC. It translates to CASSPGQEDGYTF.

The CDR3 coding sequence is TGTGCCAGCAGCTGGGGACAATTGCCGAATCAGCCCCAGCATTTT. Its protein is CASSWGQLPNQPQHF. The chain couples TRBV5-6 to TRBJ1-5, with TRBD1 as a possible D gene (6 bases). This CDR3 is built from 15 residues. V gave up 3 bases and J gave up 4 bases, with 14 bases separating them. In germline, CDR1 is SGHDT, CDR2 YYEEEE.

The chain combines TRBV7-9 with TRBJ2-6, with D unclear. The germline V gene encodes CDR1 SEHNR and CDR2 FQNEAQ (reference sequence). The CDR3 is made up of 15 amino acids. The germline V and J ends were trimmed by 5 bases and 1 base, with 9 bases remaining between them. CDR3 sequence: CASSDYGSGANVLTF. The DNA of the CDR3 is TGTGCCAGCAGCGATTACGGTTCTGGGGCCAACGTCCTGACTTTC. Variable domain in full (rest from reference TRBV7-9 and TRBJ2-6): DTGVSQNPRHKITKRGQNVTFRCDPISEHNRLYWYRQTLGQGPEFLTYFQNEAQLEKSRLLSDRFSAERPKGSFSTLEIQRTEQGDSAMYLCASSDYGSGANVLTFGAGSRLTVL.

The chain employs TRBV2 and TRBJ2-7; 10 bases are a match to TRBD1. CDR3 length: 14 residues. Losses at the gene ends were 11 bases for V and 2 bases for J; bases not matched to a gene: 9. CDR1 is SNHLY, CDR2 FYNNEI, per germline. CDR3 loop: CASLRDRGPYEQYF. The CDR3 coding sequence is TGTGCCTCACTCCGGGACAGGGGACCCTACGAGCAGTACTTC.

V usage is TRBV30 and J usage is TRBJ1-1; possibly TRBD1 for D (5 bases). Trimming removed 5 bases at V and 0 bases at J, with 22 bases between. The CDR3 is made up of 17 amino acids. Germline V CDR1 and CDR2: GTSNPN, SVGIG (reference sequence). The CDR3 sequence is CAWSSPFRVGVNTEAFF. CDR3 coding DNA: TGTGCCTGGTCATCGCCTTTCCGGGTAGGGGTGAACACTGAAGCTTTCTTT.

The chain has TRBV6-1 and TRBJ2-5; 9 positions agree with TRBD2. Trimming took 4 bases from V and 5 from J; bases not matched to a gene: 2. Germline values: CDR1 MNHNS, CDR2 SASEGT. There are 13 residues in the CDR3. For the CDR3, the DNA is TGTGCCAGCAGTGGTCTAGCGGGGGAGACCCAGTACTTC. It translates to CASSGLAGETQYF.

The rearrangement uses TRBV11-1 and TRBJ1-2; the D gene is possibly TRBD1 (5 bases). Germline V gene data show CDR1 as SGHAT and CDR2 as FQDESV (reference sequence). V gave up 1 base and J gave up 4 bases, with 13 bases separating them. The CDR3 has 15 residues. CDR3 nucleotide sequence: TGTGCCAGCAGCTTAGAGGAGGGGCCATCCTATGGCTACACCTTC. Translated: CASSLEEGPSYGYTF.

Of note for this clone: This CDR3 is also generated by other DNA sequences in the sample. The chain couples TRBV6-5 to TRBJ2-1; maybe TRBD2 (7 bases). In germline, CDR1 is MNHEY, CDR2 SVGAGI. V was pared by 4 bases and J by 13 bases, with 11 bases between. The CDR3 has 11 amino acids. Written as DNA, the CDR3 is TGTGCCAGCAGTTGGGGGGGGCAACAGTTCTTC. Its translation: CASSWGGQQFF.

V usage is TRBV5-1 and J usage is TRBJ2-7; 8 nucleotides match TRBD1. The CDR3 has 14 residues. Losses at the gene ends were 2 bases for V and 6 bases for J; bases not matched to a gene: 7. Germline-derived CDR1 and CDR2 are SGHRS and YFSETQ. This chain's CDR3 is CASSLGQGSIEQYF. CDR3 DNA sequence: TGCGCCAGCAGCTTAGGACAGGGTTCAATCGAGCAGTACTTC.

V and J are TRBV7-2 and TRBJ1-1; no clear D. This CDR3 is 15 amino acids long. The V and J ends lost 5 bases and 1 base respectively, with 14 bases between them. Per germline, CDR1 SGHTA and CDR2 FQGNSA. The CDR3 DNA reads TGTGCCAGCAGCAGACTAGCGGGAGGGAACACTGAAGCTTTCTTT. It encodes CASSRLAGGNTEAFF. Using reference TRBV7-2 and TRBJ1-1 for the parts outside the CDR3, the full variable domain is GAGVSQSPSNKVTEKGKDVELRCDPISGHTALYWYRQSLGQGLEFLIYFQGNSAPDKSGLPSDRFSAERTGGSVSTLTIQRTQQEDSAVYLCASSRLAGGNTEAFFGQGTRLTVV.

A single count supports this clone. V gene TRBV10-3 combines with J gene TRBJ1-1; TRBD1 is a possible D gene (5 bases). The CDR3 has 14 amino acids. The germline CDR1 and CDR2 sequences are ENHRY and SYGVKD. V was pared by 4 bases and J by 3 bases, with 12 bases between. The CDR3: CAISGGQGDTEAFF. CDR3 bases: TGTGCCATCAGTGGTGGACAAGGAGACACTGAAGCTTTCTTT.

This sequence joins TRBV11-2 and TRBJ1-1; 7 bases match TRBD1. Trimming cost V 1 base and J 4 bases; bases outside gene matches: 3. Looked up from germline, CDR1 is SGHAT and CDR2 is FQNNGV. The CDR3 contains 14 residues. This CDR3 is CASSLAQGGTEAFF. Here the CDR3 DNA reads TGTGCCAGCAGCTTAGCGCAGGGGGGCACTGAAGCTTTCTTT.

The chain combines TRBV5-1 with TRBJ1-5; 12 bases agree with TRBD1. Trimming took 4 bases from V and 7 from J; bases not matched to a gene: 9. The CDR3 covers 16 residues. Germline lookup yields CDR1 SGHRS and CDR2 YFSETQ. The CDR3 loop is CASSPGTGGSGQPQHF. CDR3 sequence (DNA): TGCGCCAGCAGCCCCGGGACAGGGGGCTCTGGGCAGCCCCAGCATTTT.

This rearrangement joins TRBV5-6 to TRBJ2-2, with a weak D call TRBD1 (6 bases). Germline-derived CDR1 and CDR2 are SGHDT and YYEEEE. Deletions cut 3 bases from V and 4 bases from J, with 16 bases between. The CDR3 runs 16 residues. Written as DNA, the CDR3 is TGTGCCAGCAGCTCACTCGCAGCAGGGGTCACCGGGGAGCTGTTTTTT. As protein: CASSSLAAGVTGELFF. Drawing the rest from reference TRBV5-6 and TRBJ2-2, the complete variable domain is DAGVTQSPTHLIKTRGQQVTLRCSPKSGHDTVSWYQQALGQGPQFIFQYYEEEERQRGNFPDRFSGHQFPNYSSELNVNALLLGDSALYLCASSSLAAGVTGELFFGEGSRLTVL.

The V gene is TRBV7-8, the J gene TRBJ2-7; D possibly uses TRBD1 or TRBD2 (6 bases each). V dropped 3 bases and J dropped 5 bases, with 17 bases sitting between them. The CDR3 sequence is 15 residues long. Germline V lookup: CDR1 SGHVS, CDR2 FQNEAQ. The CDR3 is CASSFRLGGLNEQYF. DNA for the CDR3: TGTGCCAGCAGCTTTAGATTAGGGGGGCTGAACGAGCAGTACTTC.

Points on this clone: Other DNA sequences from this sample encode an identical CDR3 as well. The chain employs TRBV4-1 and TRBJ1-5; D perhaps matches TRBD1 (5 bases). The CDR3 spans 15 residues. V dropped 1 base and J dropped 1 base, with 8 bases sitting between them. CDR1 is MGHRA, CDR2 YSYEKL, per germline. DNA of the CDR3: TGCGCCAGCAGCCAAGGCGGACAAAGCAATCAGCCCCAGCATTTT. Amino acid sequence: CASSQGGQSNQPQHF.

In DNA, the CDR3 is TGTGCCAGCAGCCGACAGGGACCCGAGCAGTACTTC. Translation gives CASSRQGPEQYF. J is TRBJ2-7 and V is TRBV6-6; 7 nucleotides match TRBD1. With 6 bases clipped from V and 6 bases from J, the junction kept 5 bases outside the gene matches. Germline V gene lookup returns CDR1 MNHNY and CDR2 SVGAGI (reference sequence). This CDR3 is built from 12 residues.